This entry is about one TCR beta chain. The antigen is not known. These data are taken from a study of T-cell memory formation after mild COVID-19. Study overall: The TCR clusters were mostly specific to one donor. Study outcomes and limitations: Memory from before infection featured some responding clones, which suggests cross-reactive memory joined. A second wave expanding day 15 to 37 was CD4+-biased; contracting clones were balanced.

Each CDR3 protein is one row after TCRdb ran MiXCR on the 5' RACE reads. In the table there are about 260,000 distinct CDR3 sequences, over 15% of which are singletons. Sequencing input: PBMCs or a T cell subset sorted from them (not recorded which). This TCR derives from a man aged 18 to 29 who had mild COVID-19 (a few samples of this study predate the infection). Cell type and time point are not known.

CDR3 in amino acids: CASRSSEWGLRDTEAFF. In DNA, the CDR3 is TGTGCCAGCAGATCTTCTGAGTGGGGGCTTAGAGACACTGAAGCTTTCTTT. The chain recombines TRBV28 with TRBJ1-1; perhaps TRBD1 as D (6 bases). V was pared by 6 bases and J by 3 bases, with 23 bases between. CDR3 size: 17 residues. CDR1 is MDHEN and CDR2 is SYDVKM in the germline V gene.